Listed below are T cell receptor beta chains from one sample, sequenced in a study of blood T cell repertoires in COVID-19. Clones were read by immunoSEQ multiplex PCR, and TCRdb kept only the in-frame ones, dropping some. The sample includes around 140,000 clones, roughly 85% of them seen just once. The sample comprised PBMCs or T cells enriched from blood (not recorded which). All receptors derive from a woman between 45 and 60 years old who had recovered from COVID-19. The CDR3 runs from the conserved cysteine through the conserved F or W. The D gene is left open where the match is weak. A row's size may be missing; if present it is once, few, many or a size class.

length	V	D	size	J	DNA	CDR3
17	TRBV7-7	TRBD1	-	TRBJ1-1	TGTGCTAGCAGCTTAAACGGGACAGGGGTCCGGGACACTGAAGCTTTCTTT	CASSLNGTGVRDTEAFF
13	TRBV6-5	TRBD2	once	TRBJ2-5	TGTGCCAGCACCTTAGCGGGGGTGGAGACCCAGTACTTC	CASTLAGVETQYF
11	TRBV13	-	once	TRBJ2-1	TGTGCCAGCGCAAGCCCCAATGAGCAGTTCTTC	CASASPNEQFF
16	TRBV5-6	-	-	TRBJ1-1	TGTGCCAGCAGCTTGGAGATTGGGACAACTATAACTGAAGCTTTCTTT	CASSLEIGTTITEAFF
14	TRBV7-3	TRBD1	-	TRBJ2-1	TGTGCCAGCAGCCTGGACAGGGGGCGCGGTGAGCAGTTCTTC	CASSLDRGRGEQFF
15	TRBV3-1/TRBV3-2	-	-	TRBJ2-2	TGTGCCAGCAGCCAAGATCACACACCCCACGGGGAGCTGTTTTTT	CASSQDHTPHGELFF
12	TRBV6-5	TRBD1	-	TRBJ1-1	TGTGCCAGCAGTCTGACAGGGACTGAAGCTTTCTTT	CASSLTGTEAFF
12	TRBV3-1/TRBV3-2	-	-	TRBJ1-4	TGTGCCAGCAGCCCTTCTAACGAAAAACTGTTTTTT	CASSPSNEKLFF
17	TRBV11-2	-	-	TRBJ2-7	TGTGCCAGCAGCACGCCACCGTCCGGGACACTATCCTACGAGCAGTACTTC	CASSTPPSGTLSYEQYF
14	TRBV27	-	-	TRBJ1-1	TGTGCCAGCAACCCCAGGGGCTTGAACACTGAAGCTTTCTTT	CASNPRGLNTEAFF
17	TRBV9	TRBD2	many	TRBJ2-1	TGTGCCAGCAGCGTAGGTTCTAGCGGGAGATCCAATAGGGAGCAGTTCTTC	CASSVGSSGRSNREQFF
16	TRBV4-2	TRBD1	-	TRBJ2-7	TGTGCCAGCAGCCAAAACCCGGGACAGGGCTTGGTCGAGCAGTACTTC	CASSQNPGQGLVEQYF
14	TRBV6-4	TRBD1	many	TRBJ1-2	TGTGCCAGCAGTGACATGGGACAGGGCTATGGCTACACCTTC	CASSDMGQGYGYTF
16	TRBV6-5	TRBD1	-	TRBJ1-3	TGTGCCAGCAGTTACTCTAGACAGGGGGCGGGAAACACCATATATTTT	CASSYSRQGAGNTIYF
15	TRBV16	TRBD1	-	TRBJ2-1	TGTGCCAGCGACCTACAGGGGGAGTCCTACAATGAGCAGTTCTTC	CASDLQGESYNEQFF
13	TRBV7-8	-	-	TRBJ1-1	TGTGCCAGCCGACTTTTGATGAACACTGAAGCTTTCTTT	CASRLLMNTEAFF
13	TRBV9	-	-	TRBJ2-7	TGTGCCAGCAGCTTTGGTCTTAGGGGCGAGCAGTACTTC	CASSFGLRGEQYF
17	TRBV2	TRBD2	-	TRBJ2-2	TGTGCCAGCAGACCACTTGGCGGGGGAGCGAACACCGGGGAGCTGTTTTTT	CASRPLGGGANTGELFF
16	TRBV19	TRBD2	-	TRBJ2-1	TGTGCCAGTAGGGACGTGGGACTAGCGGGGGACAATGAGCAGTTCTTC	CASRDVGLAGDNEQFF
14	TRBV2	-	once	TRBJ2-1	TGTGCCAGCAGTGTGAGGACTGCCTACAATGAGCAGTTCTTC	CASSVRTAYNEQFF
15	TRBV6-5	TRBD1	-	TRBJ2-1	TGTGCCAGCAGCGGGGGGACAGGGCGAGGGAATGAGCAGTTCTTC	CASSGGTGRGNEQFF
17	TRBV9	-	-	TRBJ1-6	TGTGCCAGCAGCGTAGGCCCTCTAACAGGGTATAATTCACCCCTCCACTTT	CASSVGPLTGYNSPLHF
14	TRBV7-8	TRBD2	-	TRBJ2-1	TGTGCCAGCAGCTCGAAGCGGGGTTTAGGGGAGCAGTTCTTC	CASSSKRGLGEQFF
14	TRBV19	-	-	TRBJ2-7	TGTGCCAGTAGTATCGCGCCAGGGGAGTACGAGCAGTACTTC	CASSIAPGEYEQYF
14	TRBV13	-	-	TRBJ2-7	TGTGCCAGCAGCTTAAACCCAGGGCAAGGCGAGCAGTACTTC	CASSLNPGQGEQYF
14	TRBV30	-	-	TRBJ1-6	TGTGCCTGGAGTGTAGGTCAGGGGAATTCACCCCTCCACTTT	CAWSVGQGNSPLHF
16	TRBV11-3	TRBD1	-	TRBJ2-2	TGTGCCAGCAGCTTAGGAACAGGGGTCGGCACCGGGGAGCTGTTTTTT	CASSLGTGVGTGELFF
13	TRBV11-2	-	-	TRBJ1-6	TGTGCCAGCAGCTTAGAATCGGGGTCACCCCTCCACTTT	CASSLESGSPLHF
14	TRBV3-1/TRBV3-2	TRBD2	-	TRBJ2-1	TGTGCCAGCCCAGGCCTAGCGGTATGGGGTGAGCAGTTCTTC	CASPGLAVWGEQFF
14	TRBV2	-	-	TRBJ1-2	TGTGCCAGCACTTGGACAGCCACTAACTATGGCTACACCTTC	CASTWTATNYGYTF
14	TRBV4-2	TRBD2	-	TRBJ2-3	TGTGCCAGCAGCCAAGGACTAGCGGAAGATACGCAGTATTTT	CASSQGLAEDTQYF
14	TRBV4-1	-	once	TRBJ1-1	TGCGCCAGCAGCGCCCGACTCGGGAACACTGAAGCTTTCTTT	CASSARLGNTEAFF
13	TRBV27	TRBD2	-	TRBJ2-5	TGTGCCAGCAGCTGGCGGGGGGGAGAGACCCAGTACTTC	CASSWRGGETQYF
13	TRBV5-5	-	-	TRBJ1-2	TGTGCCAGCAGCCGCGGGACGGGCCGTGGCTACACCTTC	CASSRGTGRGYTF
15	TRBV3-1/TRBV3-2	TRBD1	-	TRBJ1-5	TGTGCCAGCAGCCAAGACAGGGGGCTTACTCAGCCCCAGCATTTT	CASSQDRGLTQPQHF
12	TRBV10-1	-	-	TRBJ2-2	TGCGCCAGCGGGACAAACACCGGGGAGCTGTTTTTT	CASGTNTGELFF
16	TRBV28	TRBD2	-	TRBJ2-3	TGTGCCAGCAGGGGCGGGACTAGGGGGGCCACAGATACGCAGTATTTT	CASRGGTRGATDTQYF
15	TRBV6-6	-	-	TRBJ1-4	TGTGCCAGCAGCTCCTCACGGGGGAGACAGGAAAAACTGTTTTTT	CASSSSRGRQEKLFF
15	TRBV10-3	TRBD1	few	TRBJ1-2	TGTGCCATCAGTGTTTTAGGGGACAGGGACTATGGCTACACCTTC	CAISVLGDRDYGYTF
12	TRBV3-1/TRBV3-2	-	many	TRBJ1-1	TGTGCCAGCAGCCAGTATGGATTGAGGGCTTTCTTT	CASSQYGLRAFF
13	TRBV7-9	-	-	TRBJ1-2	TGTGCCAGCAGGCCCCCCGGGGTTTACGGCTACACCTTC	CASRPPGVYGYTF
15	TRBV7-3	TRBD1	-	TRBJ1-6	TGTGCCAGCAGCTTAACAGGAGGGGGCAGGGCACCCCTCCACTTT	CASSLTGGGRAPLHF
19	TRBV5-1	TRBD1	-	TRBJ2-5	TGCGCCAGCAGCCCGGCCGTGGGACAGGGGGCATTGTACCAAGAGACCCAGTACTTC	CASSPAVGQGALYQETQYF
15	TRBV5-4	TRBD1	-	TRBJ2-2	TGTGCCAGCAGGTCGGGACAGACGAACACCGGGGAGCTGTTTTTT	CASRSGQTNTGELFF
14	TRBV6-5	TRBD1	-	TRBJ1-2	TGTGCCAGCAGCAAAGACAGGGACTACTATGGCTACACCTTC	CASSKDRDYYGYTF
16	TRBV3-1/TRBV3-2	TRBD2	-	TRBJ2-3	TGTGCCAGCAGCGAGAGCGGGAGGGGCTATATGGATACGCAGTATTTT	CASSESGRGYMDTQYF
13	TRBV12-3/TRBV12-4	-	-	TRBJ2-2	TGTGCCAGCGGGACTTCGAACACCGGGGAGCTGTTTTTT	CASGTSNTGELFF
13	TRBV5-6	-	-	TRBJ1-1	TGTGCCAGCAGTTTGGACACAGGCTCTGAAGCTTTCTTT	CASSLDTGSEAFF
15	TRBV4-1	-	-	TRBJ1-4	TGCGCCAGCAGCCAAGGACAGAGCCTGAGTGAAAAACTGTTTTTT	CASSQGQSLSEKLFF
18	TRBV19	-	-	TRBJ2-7	TGTGCCAGTAGTATGAAAAGAGCAACAGGACGGAGCTCCTACGAGCAGTACTTC	CASSMKRATGRSSYEQYF
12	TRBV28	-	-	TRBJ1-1	TGTGCCAGCAGCTGGGGCCGGAATGAAGCTTTCTTT	CASSWGRNEAFF
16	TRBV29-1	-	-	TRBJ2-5	TGCAGCGTCTCCACTACTAGCTCCGGTCCCCAAGAGACCCAGTACTTC	CSVSTTSSGPQETQYF
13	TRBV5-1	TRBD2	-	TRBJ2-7	TGCGCCAGCAGTCTTAGCGGGGCCTACGAGCAGTACTTC	CASSLSGAYEQYF